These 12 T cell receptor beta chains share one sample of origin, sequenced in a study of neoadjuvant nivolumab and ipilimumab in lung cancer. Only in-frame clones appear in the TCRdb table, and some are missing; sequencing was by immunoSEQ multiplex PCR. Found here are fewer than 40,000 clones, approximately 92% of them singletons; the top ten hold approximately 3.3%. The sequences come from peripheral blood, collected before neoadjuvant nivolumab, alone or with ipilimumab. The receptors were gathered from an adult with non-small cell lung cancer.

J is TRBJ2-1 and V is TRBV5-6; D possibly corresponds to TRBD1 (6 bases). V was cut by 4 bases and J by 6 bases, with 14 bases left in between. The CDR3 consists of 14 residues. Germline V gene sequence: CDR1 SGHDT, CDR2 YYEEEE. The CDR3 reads CASSRRDTSNEQFF. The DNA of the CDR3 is TGTGCCAGCAGCCGCCGGGACACTTCCAATGAGCAGTTCTTC.

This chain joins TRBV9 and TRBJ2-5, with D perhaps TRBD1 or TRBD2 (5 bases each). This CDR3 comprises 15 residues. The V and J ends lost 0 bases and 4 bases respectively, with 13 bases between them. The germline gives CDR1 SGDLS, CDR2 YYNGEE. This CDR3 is CASSVATARGETQYF. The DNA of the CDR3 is TGTGCCAGCAGCGTAGCTACGGCGAGGGGAGAGACCCAGTACTTC.

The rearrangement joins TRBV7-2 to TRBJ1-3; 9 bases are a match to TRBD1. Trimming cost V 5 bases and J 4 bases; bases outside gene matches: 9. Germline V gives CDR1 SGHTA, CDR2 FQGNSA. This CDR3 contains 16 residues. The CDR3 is CASSPNGQGHGNTIYF. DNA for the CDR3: TGTGCCAGCAGCCCTAACGGACAGGGGCACGGAAACACCATATATTTT.

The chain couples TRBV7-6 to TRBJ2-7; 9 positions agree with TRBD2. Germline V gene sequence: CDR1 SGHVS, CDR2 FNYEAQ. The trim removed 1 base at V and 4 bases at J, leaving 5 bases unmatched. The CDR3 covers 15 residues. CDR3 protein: CASSLVAGGTYEQYF. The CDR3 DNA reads TGTGCCAGCAGCTTAGTGGCGGGAGGGACTTACGAGCAGTACTTC.

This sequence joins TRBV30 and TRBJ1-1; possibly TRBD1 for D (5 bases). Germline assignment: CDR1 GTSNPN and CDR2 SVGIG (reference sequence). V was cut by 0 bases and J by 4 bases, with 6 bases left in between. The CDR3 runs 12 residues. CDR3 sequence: CAWSVQATEAFF. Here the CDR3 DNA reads TGTGCCTGGAGTGTACAGGCCACTGAAGCTTTCTTT.

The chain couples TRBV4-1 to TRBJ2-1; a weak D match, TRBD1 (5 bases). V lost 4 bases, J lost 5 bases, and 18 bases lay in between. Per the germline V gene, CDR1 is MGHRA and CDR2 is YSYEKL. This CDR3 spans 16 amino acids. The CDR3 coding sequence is TGCGCCAGCAGCCCTATTTCAGGACATAACGACAATGAGCAGTTCTTC. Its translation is CASSPISGHNDNEQFF.

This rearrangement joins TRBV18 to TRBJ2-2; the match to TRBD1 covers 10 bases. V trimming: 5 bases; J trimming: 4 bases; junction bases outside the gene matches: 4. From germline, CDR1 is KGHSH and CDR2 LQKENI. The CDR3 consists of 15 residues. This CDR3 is CASSVDRGLTGELFF. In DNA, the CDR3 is TGTGCCAGCTCAGTCGACAGGGGGCTCACCGGGGAGCTGTTTTTT.

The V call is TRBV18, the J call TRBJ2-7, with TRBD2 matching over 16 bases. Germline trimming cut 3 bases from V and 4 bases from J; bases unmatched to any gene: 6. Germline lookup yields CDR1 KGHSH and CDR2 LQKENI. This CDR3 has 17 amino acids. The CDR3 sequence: CASSPGTGLAGGYEQYF. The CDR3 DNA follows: TGTGCCAGCTCACCGGGTACGGGACTAGCGGGAGGGTACGAGCAGTACTTC.

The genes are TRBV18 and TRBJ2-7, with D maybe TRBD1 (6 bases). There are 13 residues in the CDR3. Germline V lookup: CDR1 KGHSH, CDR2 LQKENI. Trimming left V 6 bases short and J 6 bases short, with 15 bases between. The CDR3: CASSQGYRAEQYF. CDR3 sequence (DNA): TGTGCCAGCTCCCAGGGTTACAGGGCCGAGCAGTACTTC.

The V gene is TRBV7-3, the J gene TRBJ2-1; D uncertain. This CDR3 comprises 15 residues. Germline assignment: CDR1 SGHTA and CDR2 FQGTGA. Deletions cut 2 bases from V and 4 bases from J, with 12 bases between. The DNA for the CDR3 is TGTGCCAGCAGCTTAGCCCATGGCGGTTACAATGAGCAGTTCTTC. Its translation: CASSLAHGGYNEQFF.

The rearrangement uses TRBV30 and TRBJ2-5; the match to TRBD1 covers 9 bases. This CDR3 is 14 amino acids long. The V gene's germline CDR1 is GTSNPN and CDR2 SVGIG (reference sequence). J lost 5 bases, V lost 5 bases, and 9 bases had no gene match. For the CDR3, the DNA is TGTGCCTGGGACTGGACAGGGGATATGGAGACCCAGTACTTC. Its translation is CAWDWTGDMETQYF.

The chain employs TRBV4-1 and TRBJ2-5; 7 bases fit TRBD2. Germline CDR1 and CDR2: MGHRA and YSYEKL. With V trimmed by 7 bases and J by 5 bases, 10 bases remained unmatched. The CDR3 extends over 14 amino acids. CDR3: CASTDLAGEETQYF. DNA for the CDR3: TGCGCCAGCACCGACCTCGCGGGAGAGGAGACCCAGTACTTC.